One T cell receptor beta chain is described in this entry. What this receptor recognizes is not known. The input lacks base qualities; no much larger clone sits a single base away. According to the germline V gene, CDR1 reads SGHVS and CDR2 reads FQNEAQ. V sheds 5 bases and J sheds 4 bases, leaving 11 bases between their ends. There are 13 amino acids in the CDR3, from cysteine to phenylalanine inclusive. Only the CDR3 region is kept as DNA, spanning 39 bases read in frame from base 1. To prepare the library, the immunoSEQ multiplex PCR assay was applied. The source is immuneACCESS, and TCRdb retained only in-frame sequences with V and J called. Part of the clones is not carried over; for the studies checked, unresolved V genes explain less than half of this, and the remainder is unexplained. Across this sample there are some 130,000 clones, with approximately 92% seen only once. Of the sample, 2% to 3% falls within the top ten clones.

These data are taken from a study of control samples from healthy donors and cancer patients (dated by TCRdb to 2018 to 2021). The TCR sequence derives from a man aged 35-49 years in good health. The sample was blood. The chain was built from TRBV7-8 and TRBJ1-2; TRBD1 is perhaps the D gene, given 6 matching bases. CDR3 sequence: CASSPFRGYGYTF. The DNA sequence is TGTGCCAGCAGCCCATTCAGGGGCTATGGCTACACCTTC.